The 3 T cell receptor beta chains in this list originate from one sample, sequenced in a study of Ad26.COV2.S vaccination and SARS-CoV-2 variants. Repertoires were generated with immunoSEQ multiplex PCR, while TCRdb's copy carries only in-frame clones and drops some. The table records some 390,000 clones, approximately 90% of them present only once. As to treatment: around 19 received Ad26.COV2.S at low or high dose, single or two shots; several received placebo; per-sample allocation not given. The study sampled participants on day 63 after the first vaccine or placebo injection. The source material was peripheral blood, sampled in a trial of Ad26.COV2.S vaccine versus placebo. These receptors were obtained from a person aged 18 to 59 who received the Ad26.COV2.S COVID-19 vaccine or a placebo.

The DNA for the CDR3 is TGCAGCGTTGATACCAGCATGGAGACCCAGTACTTC. It yields the protein CSVDTSMETQYF. V is TRBV29-1 and J is TRBJ2-5; D remains ambiguous. The CDR3 spans 12 residues. Germline V gene data show CDR1 as SQVTM and CDR2 as ANQGSEA. V gave up 3 bases and J gave up 5 bases, with 10 bases separating them.

This clone was seen once. The rearrangement links TRBV27 to TRBJ1-4; a weak D match, TRBD1 (5 bases). Germline CDR1 reads MNHEY; CDR2 reads SMNVEV (reference sequence). The CDR3 has 15 amino acids. The V end lost 4 bases, the J end lost 3 bases, and 12 bases lay between the germline ends. In DNA, the CDR3 is TGTGCCAGCAGTTCTCTTGGGGCGGCTAATGAAAAACTGTTTTTT. The encoded protein is CASSSLGAANEKLFF.

The chain links TRBV5-4 to TRBJ2-1; TRBD1 or TRBD2 may be the D gene (5 bases each). The CDR3 consists of 14 residues. CDR1 and CDR2 (germline): SGHNT, YYREEE (reference sequence). V was shortened by 2 bases and J by 8 bases, with 14 bases between the two germline ends. The CDR3 here is CASSFGDALDEQFF. The DNA for the CDR3 is TGTGCCAGCAGCTTCGGGGACGCCCTGGATGAGCAGTTCTTC.